This T cell receptor beta chain came from a study of glioma-infiltrating T cells. About the study: Presurgical dexamethasone in glioma patients lasted six or fewer days. The study's findings and limits: Only very few CDR3 sequences appeared in both tissue and blood. Signature shared blood CDR3 motifs were enriched in low-divergence and depleted in high-divergence patients. Gliomas, especially low-grade, showed above-expected tissue-blood divergence; non-neoplastic patients showed below.

CDR1 is MNHNS and CDR2 is SASEGT in the germline V gene. The CDR3 contains 10 residues. TCR alpha and beta CDR3 regions were amplified from RNA using iRepertoire nested multiplex PCR. TCRdb reprocessed the multiplex PCR reads via MiXCR and lists one record per CDR3 protein. The sample consists of a few hundred thousand distinct CDR3 sequences, more than 35% of them appearing once. In its sample, this clonotype was seen many times. Its antigen is as yet unknown. Sequencing was carried out using glioma tissue, nonneoplastic brain tissue, or PBMCs (not recorded which). The chain recombines TRBV6-1 with TRBJ2-4; D is ambiguous. The receptor was isolated from a human donor with low-grade glioma or glioblastoma, undergoing nonglioma brain surgery, or in good health (not recorded which). CDR3 sequence: CASGKNIQYF. In DNA, the CDR3 is TGTGCTTCGGGCAAAAACATTCAGTACTTC.